The sample holds one count of the clone carrying this TCR beta chain. The antigen remains unidentified. These data belong to a study of blood T cells in healthy people across ages. Study findings and constraints: Compared with aged donors, long-lived donors showed fewer expanded clones, suggesting selection. TCR beta diversity was tightly associated with the proportion of naive T cells.

Each sample yielded at least 7 million isolated PBMCs. With each sample, at least 5 micrograms of total RNA were extracted. Losses at the gene ends were 7 bases for V and 7 bases for J; bases not matched to a gene: 12. CDR1 MNHNS and CDR2 SASEGT come from the germline V gene. This CDR3 has 16 residues. Using a J-beta primer mix together with a sample-barcoded 5' primer, a second PCR was run for roughly 6 to 11 cycles. TCRdb redid the calling of the 5' RACE reads with MiXCR, one entry per CDR3 protein. The sample has about 1,500,000 distinct CDR3 sequences, around 42% seen once. The chain recombines TRBV6-1 with TRBJ2-1, with TRBD2 matching 11 bases. The origin of this receptor is a woman aged 18 to 35 in good health. Sample: blood. CDR3 protein: CASTRVTSGRINEQFF. CDR3 nucleotides: TGTGCCAGCACCCGAGTAACTAGCGGGAGAATAAATGAGCAGTTCTTC.